Shown below are 31 T cell receptor beta chains from a single sample sequenced in a study of blood T cell repertoires in COVID-19. Sequencing used immunoSEQ multiplex PCR; TCRdb keeps in-frame clones, though not all of them. The sample consists of about 280,000 clones, around 90% of them appearing once. The sample consisted of PBMCs or T cells enriched from blood (not recorded which). These receptors were collected from a woman aged 18-30 years with acute COVID-19.

The chain joins TRBV5-5 to TRBJ2-3; D ambiguous. Trimming shortened V by 5 bases and J by 2 bases, and 15 bases separated the two germline ends. Germline CDR1 is SGHKS and CDR2 is YYEKEE (reference sequence). The CDR3 consists of 15 residues. The CDR3 reads CASRATLEATDTQYF. The CDR3 DNA sequence: TGTGCCAGCAGAGCGACGCTAGAAGCCACAGATACGCAGTATTTT.

The J gene is TRBJ2-3, the V gene TRBV2; a weak D match, TRBD2 (6 bases). This CDR3 spans 12 amino acids. V gave up 9 bases and J gave up 2 bases, with 9 bases separating them. Germline V gives CDR1 SNHLY, CDR2 FYNNEI. DNA for the CDR3: TGTGCCAGGCGGGACCCCACAGATACGCAGTATTTT. Translated, it gives CARRDPTDTQYF.

Written as DNA, the CDR3 is TGCGCCAGCAGCCTCGGACAGAAAACCTATGGCTACACCTTC. Translating gives CASSLGQKTYGYTF. The chain couples TRBV5-1 to TRBJ1-2, with D perhaps TRBD1 (6 bases). CDR1 and CDR2 (germline): SGHRS, YFSETQ. This CDR3 is built from 14 residues. Trimming cost V 4 bases and J 4 bases, with 14 bases left between them.

This clone was picked up a small number of times. This sequence joins TRBV6-5 and TRBJ2-7, with D possibly being TRBD2 (6 bases). V was shortened by 6 bases and J by 1 base, with 16 bases between the two germline ends. The germline gives CDR1 MNHEY, CDR2 SVGAGI. CDR3 length: 15 amino acids. The CDR3 spells CASSSGGGRSYEQYF. The CDR3 DNA follows: TGTGCCAGCAGCTCCGGCGGAGGGAGGTCCTACGAGCAGTACTTC.

The chain combines TRBV7-8 with TRBJ1-2; D may be TRBD1 (5 bases). The germline gives CDR1 SGHVS, CDR2 FQNEAQ. The CDR3 has 17 amino acids. With 5 bases removed from V and 4 bases from J, the gap between germline ends came to 23 bases. The DNA for the CDR3 is TGTGCCAGCAGCATGGCCCTGTGGCAGGGCTATAGCTATGGCTACACCTTC. Translated: CASSMALWQGYSYGYTF.

The chain carries TRBV10-3 and TRBJ2-7; D might be TRBD2 (6 bases). The germline CDR1 and CDR2 sequences are ENHRY and SYGVKD. Trimming left V 4 bases short and J 3 bases short, with 16 bases between. The CDR3 covers 15 residues. The CDR3: CAISGGDSKLYEQYF. Written as DNA, the CDR3 is TGTGCCATCAGTGGGGGGGATTCCAAACTCTACGAGCAGTACTTC.

The chain joins TRBV7-8 to TRBJ2-1; D uncertain. Germline V gives CDR1 SGHVS, CDR2 FQNEAQ. The ends were cut back, 0 bases at V and 3 bases at J, with 9 bases in the middle. This CDR3 has 15 amino acids. The CDR3 loop is CASSLASERYNEQFF. The CDR3 bases are TGTGCCAGCAGCTTAGCCAGCGAACGCTACAATGAGCAGTTCTTC.

The chain employs TRBV28 and TRBJ2-1, with 16 bases fitting TRBD2. The CDR3 is 17 amino acids. The V segment lost 9 bases and the J segment 10 bases; nucleotides outside the gene matches: 15. Germline assignment: CDR1 MDHEN and CDR2 SYDVKM. The CDR3 DNA is TGTGCCAGTTTTCCGGGACTAGCGGGAGGGGGATTCCGGGAGCAGTTCTTC. Its translation is CASFPGLAGGGFREQFF.

The chain recombines TRBV27 with TRBJ2-2, with 10 bases lining up with TRBD2. Losses at the gene ends were 3 bases for V and 4 bases for J; bases not matched to a gene: 11. The CDR3 is 18 amino acids. Germline V gene lookup returns CDR1 MNHEY and CDR2 SMNVEV (reference sequence). DNA of the CDR3: TGTGCCAGCAGTTTTAGGCTAGCGGGAGTAGGGATCACCGGGGAGCTGTTTTTT. This sequence encodes CASSFRLAGVGITGELFF.

The sample holds one count of this clone. The chain couples TRBV5-1 to TRBJ1-1, with TRBD1 matching over 9 bases. The germline V gene encodes CDR1 SGHRS and CDR2 YFSETQ. The CDR3 consists of 16 residues. After removal of 4 bases from V and 1 base from J, the junction contained 8 bases not matched to a gene. CDR3 nucleotides: TGCGCCAGCAGCCTGAAACAGGGGGCGTCGAACACTGAAGCTTTCTTT. Translating it yields CASSLKQGASNTEAFF.

The J gene is TRBJ1-5, the V gene TRBV2; TRBD1 is a possible D gene (6 bases). The CDR3 length is 14 residues. The V end was cut by 4 bases, the J end by 3 bases, with 10 bases between. Germline CDR1 is SNHLY and CDR2 is FYNNEI. The CDR3 coding sequence is TGTGCCAGCAGTGGACAGGCCTACAATCAGCCCCAGCATTTT. This translates into CASSGQAYNQPQHF. The complete variable domain, with remaining parts taken from reference TRBV2 and TRBJ1-5, reads EPEVTQTPSHQVTQMGQEVILRCVPISNHLYFYWYRQILGQKVEFLVSFYNNEISEKSEIFDDQFSVERPDGSNFTLKIRSTKLEDSAMYFCASSGQAYNQPQHFGDGTRLSIL.

The chain links TRBV5-1 to TRBJ1-5, with 9 bases that match TRBD1. V shed 0 bases, J shed 8 bases, and the junction held 6 bases outside the gene matches. The CDR3 has 15 residues. Germline V gene lookup returns CDR1 SGHRS and CDR2 YFSETQ. CDR3 nucleotide sequence: TGCGCCAGCAGCTTGGGGGACAGGGCGGCAGAGCCCCAGCATTTT. This codes for CASSLGDRAAEPQHF.

The V gene is TRBV28, the J gene TRBJ2-7; 9 bases line up with TRBD1. The V segment lost 5 bases and the J segment 4 bases; nucleotides outside the gene matches: 12. CDR1 is MDHEN and CDR2 is SYDVKM in the germline V gene. This CDR3 region has 16 residues. CDR3 coding DNA: TGTGCCAGCAGTCGCCGGACAGGGGTTTCGTGGTACGAGCAGTACTTC. It codes for CASSRRTGVSWYEQYF.

The chain has TRBV29-1 and TRBJ2-7; D perhaps matches TRBD2 (6 bases). Looked up from germline, CDR1 is SQVTM and CDR2 is ANQGSEA. V was pared by 4 bases and J by 2 bases, with 12 bases between. There are 13 residues in the CDR3. In nucleotides, the CDR3 is TGCAGCGTTGTTAGCGGCAGGACCTACGAGCAGTACTTC. It translates to CSVVSGRTYEQYF.

V gene TRBV19 combines with J gene TRBJ1-5; 11 nucleotides match TRBD1. This CDR3 region has 18 residues. Germline trimming cut 6 bases from V and 1 base from J; bases unmatched to any gene: 11. Germline CDR1 and CDR2: LNHDA and SQIVND (reference sequence). CDR3 nucleotides: TGTGCCAGTAGATACCGGGGGACAGGGGGAATGAGCAATCAGCCCCAGCATTTT. Its protein product is CASRYRGTGGMSNQPQHF. Drawing the rest from reference TRBV19 and TRBJ1-5, the complete variable domain is DGGITQSPKYLFRKEGQNVTLSCEQNLNHDAMYWYRQDPGQGLRLIYYSQIVNDFQKGDIAEGYSVSREKKESFPLTVTSAQKNPTAFYLCASRYRGTGGMSNQPQHFGDGTRLSIL.

V and J are TRBV5-1 and TRBJ1-3; 9 bases align to TRBD1. The germline V gene encodes CDR1 SGHRS and CDR2 YFSETQ. V lost 6 bases, J lost 5 bases, and 6 bases stayed unmatched. This CDR3 has 14 residues. The CDR3 DNA reads TGCGCCAGCACCCTAGGACAGGGGAGAAACACCATATATTTT. Amino acids: CASTLGQGRNTIYF.

The table lists this clone with a few counts. The chain carries TRBV7-9 and TRBJ2-1, with 10 bases that match TRBD2. There are 16 residues in the CDR3. V was clipped by 7 bases and J by 6 bases; unmatched bases: 12. From germline, CDR1 is SEHNR and CDR2 FQNEAQ (reference sequence). CDR3 loop: CASNLLAGVAGNEQFF. DNA for the CDR3: TGTGCCAGCAATTTGCTAGCGGGAGTGGCAGGCAATGAGCAGTTCTTC.

The chain joins TRBV10-3 to TRBJ2-3; D gene unclear. Germline V gene data show CDR1 as ENHRY and CDR2 as SYGVKD. The CDR3 is 15 amino acids. Trimming left V 6 bases short and J 1 base short, with 14 bases between. The CDR3 is CAISRQQGGTDTQYF. The CDR3 DNA reads TGTGCCATCAGCCGGCAGCAAGGAGGCACAGATACGCAGTATTTT.

V usage is TRBV19 and J usage is TRBJ2-3; D gene ambiguous. Germline values: CDR1 LNHDA, CDR2 SQIVND (reference sequence). V was trimmed by 3 bases and J by 4 bases, leaving 11 bases between them. The CDR3 is 14 amino acids. This CDR3 reads CASSMIDSPDTQYF. Written as DNA, the CDR3 is TGTGCCAGTAGTATGATCGATAGCCCAGATACGCAGTATTTT.

The chain couples TRBV30 to TRBJ1-4; D is unresolved. In germline, CDR1 is GTSNPN, CDR2 SVGIG (reference sequence). V lost 2 bases and J lost 8, with 12 bases in between. The CDR3 runs 13 residues. The chain's CDR3 is CAWSMDSEEKLFF. The CDR3 DNA reads as TGTGCCTGGAGTATGGACTCAGAGGAAAAACTGTTTTTT.

The rearrangement links TRBV9 to TRBJ2-7; possibly TRBD1 for D (6 bases). The CDR3 has 14 residues. CDR1 and CDR2 from the germline V gene are SGDLS and YYNGEE. The V end lost 2 bases, the J end lost 2 bases, and 11 bases lay between the germline ends. CDR3 in amino acids: CASSVRDITYEQYF. The DNA of the CDR3 is TGTGCCAGCAGCGTCCGGGACATTACCTACGAGCAGTACTTC.

The gene calls are TRBV4-2 and TRBJ1-2, with 8 nucleotides matching TRBD1. Germline V CDR1 and CDR2: LGHNA, YNFKEQ. The CDR3 length is 17 residues. V was clipped by 1 base and J by 7 bases; unmatched bases: 14. The CDR3 loop is CASSQVVATGVFRGYTF. CDR3 bases: TGTGCCAGCAGCCAAGTTGTAGCGACAGGGGTTTTTCGTGGCTACACCTTC.

This clone appeared a single time. V usage is TRBV30 and J usage is TRBJ2-5; 10 nucleotides agree with TRBD2. Unmatched junction bases numbered 7, after V lost 4 bases and J lost 5 bases. The CDR3 length is 14 residues. Germline V gene data show CDR1 as GTSNPN and CDR2 as SVGIG (reference sequence). The DNA of the CDR3 is TGTGCCTGGAAAATAGCGGGAGGAGGGGAGACCCAGTACTTC. Encoded protein: CAWKIAGGGETQYF. The variable domain in full, with the rest retrieved from reference TRBV30 and TRBJ2-5, is SQTIHQWPATLVQPVGSPLSLECTVEGTSNPNLYWYRQAAGRGLQLLFYSVGIGQISSEVPQNLSASRPQDRQFILSSKKLLLSDSGFYLCAWKIAGGGETQYFGPGTRLLVL.

The V and J genes are TRBV6-1 and TRBJ1-5; D is ambiguous. The CDR3 sequence is 14 residues long. V lost 2 bases, J lost 9 bases, and 14 bases lay in between. CDR1 is MNHNS, CDR2 SASEGT, per germline. CDR3 loop: CASSEIGDSRPQHF. CDR3 DNA sequence: TGTGCCAGCAGTGAAATAGGAGACTCTCGGCCCCAGCATTTT.

V usage is TRBV29-1 and J usage is TRBJ2-1, with D tentatively TRBD2 (6 bases). The CDR3 consists of 14 residues. Trimming removed 6 bases from V and 4 bases from J, with 16 bases in between. CDR1 and CDR2 (germline): SQVTM, ANQGSEA. The CDR3 reads CSVETRDPYNEQFF. The CDR3 nucleotides read TGCAGCGTGGAGACGCGGGACCCATACAATGAGCAGTTCTTC.

The chain employs TRBV2 and TRBJ1-1; 8 positions match TRBD1. Germline lookup yields CDR1 SNHLY and CDR2 FYNNEI. The CDR3 runs to 13 residues. J was trimmed by 0 bases and V by 10 bases; bases with no gene match: 4. In DNA, the CDR3 is TGTGCCAACCAGGACAGGGTGAACACTGAAGCTTTCTTT. Its translation is CANQDRVNTEAFF.

The V and J genes are TRBV7-2 and TRBJ2-1; 9 bases align to TRBD2. This CDR3 has 14 amino acids. Trimming cost V 4 bases and J 6 bases; bases outside gene matches: 4. Germline CDR1 reads SGHTA; CDR2 reads FQGNSA. For the CDR3, the DNA is TGTGCCAGCAGCTCAGGACTAGCGATCAATGAGCAGTTCTTC. Translating it yields CASSSGLAINEQFF.

The chain combines TRBV4-3 with TRBJ2-7, with 7 bases lining up with TRBD2. The V gene end was trimmed by 1 base and the J gene end by 6 bases; junction bases not matched to a gene: 12. CDR3 length: 16 amino acids. Germline CDR1 reads LGHNA; CDR2 reads YSLEER. The CDR3 loop is CASSQGPGGRAGEQYF. In DNA, the CDR3 is TGCGCCAGCAGCCAAGGTCCCGGAGGGAGGGCCGGCGAGCAGTACTTC.

The rearrangement uses TRBV19 and TRBJ1-1, with D hard to call. The CDR3 runs 14 residues. The germline gives CDR1 LNHDA, CDR2 SQIVND (reference sequence). Trimming pared 7 bases from V and 0 bases from J, leaving 12 bases between. Here the CDR3 reads CASKEGPLNTEAFF. In DNA form, the CDR3 reads TGTGCCAGTAAGGAGGGTCCGCTGAACACTGAAGCTTTCTTT.

The chain links TRBV7-2 to TRBJ2-2; D is ambiguous. The CDR3 runs 12 residues. V gave up 6 bases and J gave up 6 bases, with 8 bases separating them. CDR1 is SGHTA and CDR2 is FQGNSA in the germline V gene. The CDR3 region has the DNA TGTGCCAGCAGTAGTTGGTCCGGGGAGCTGTTTTTT. Translation gives CASSSWSGELFF.

This rearrangement joins TRBV6-5 to TRBJ2-3, with 7 bases aligning to TRBD1. Germline trimming cut 7 bases from V and 0 bases from J; bases unmatched to any gene: 4. The CDR3 extends over 14 amino acids. Germline V gene lookup returns CDR1 MNHEY and CDR2 SVGAGI. In DNA form, the CDR3 reads TGTGCCAGCACGACAGGGCCGAGCACAGATACGCAGTATTTT. This encodes CASTTGPSTDTQYF.